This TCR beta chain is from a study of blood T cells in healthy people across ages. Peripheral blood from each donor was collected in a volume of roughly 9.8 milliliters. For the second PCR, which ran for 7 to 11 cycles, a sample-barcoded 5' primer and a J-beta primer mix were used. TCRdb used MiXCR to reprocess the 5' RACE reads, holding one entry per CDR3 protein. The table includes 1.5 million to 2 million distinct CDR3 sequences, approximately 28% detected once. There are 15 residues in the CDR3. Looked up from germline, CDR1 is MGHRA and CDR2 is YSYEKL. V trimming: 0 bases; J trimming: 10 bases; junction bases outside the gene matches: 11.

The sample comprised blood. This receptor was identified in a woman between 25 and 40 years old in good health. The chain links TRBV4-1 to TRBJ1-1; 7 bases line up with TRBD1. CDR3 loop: CASSQDKTGATRAFF. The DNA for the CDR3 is TGCGCCAGCAGCCAAGATAAAACAGGGGCCACGCGAGCTTTCTTT.